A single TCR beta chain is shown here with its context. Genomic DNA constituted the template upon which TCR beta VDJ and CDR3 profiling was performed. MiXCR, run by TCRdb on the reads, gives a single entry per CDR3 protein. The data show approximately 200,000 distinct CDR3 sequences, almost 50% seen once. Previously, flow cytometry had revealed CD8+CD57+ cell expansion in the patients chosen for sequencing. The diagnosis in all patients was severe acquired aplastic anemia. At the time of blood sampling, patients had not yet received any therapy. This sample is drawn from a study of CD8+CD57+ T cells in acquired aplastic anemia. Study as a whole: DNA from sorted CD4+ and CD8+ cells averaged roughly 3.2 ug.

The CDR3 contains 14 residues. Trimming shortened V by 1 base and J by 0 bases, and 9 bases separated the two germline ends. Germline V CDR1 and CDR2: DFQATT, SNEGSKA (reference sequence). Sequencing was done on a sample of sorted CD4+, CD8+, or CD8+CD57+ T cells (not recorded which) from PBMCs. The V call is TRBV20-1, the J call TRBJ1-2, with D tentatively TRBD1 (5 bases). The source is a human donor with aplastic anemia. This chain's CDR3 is CSARGGSANYGYTF. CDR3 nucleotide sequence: TGCAGTGCTAGAGGGGGGTCGGCTAACTATGGCTACACCTTC.